The rows below give T cell receptor beta chains drawn from one sample of a study of shared clonotypes between healthy human individuals. Assay used: immunoSEQ multiplex PCR; TCRdb lists only in-frame clones, some missing. The table has some 2,500,000 clones, 90% to 95% seen once; the top ten hold about 0.34%. Sample: naive CD4+ T cells from PBMCs. These receptors came from a man aged 18 to 29 in good health. Some clones in this sample may be carry-over from other donors' samples. CDR3s include the opening cysteine and the closing phenylalanine or tryptophan. Fields, in order: D gene, V gene, clone size, J gene, CDR3 DNA, CDR3 protein. The D gene is left open where the match is weak. Not every row has a clone size; where given, it reads once, few, many or a size class.

TRBD1,TRBV28,-,TRBJ1-2,TGTGCCAGCAGTTTTGACAGGGTCTATGGCTACACCTTC,CASSFDRVYGYTF
TRBD1,TRBV7-2,-,TRBJ2-7,TGTGCCAGCAGCCCGTTTCGAGGACAGGGGTTTAACGAGCAGTACTTC,CASSPFRGQGFNEQYF
TRBD2,TRBV7-2,once,TRBJ2-7,TGTGCCAGCAGCTTAACTAGCGGGTACCACGAGCAGTACTTC,CASSLTSGYHEQYF
TRBD1,TRBV7-9,-,TRBJ1-2,TGTGCCAGCAGCCCCCGACAGGGTCCTCTAGTGAACTATGGCTACACCTTC,CASSPRQGPLVNYGYTF
TRBD1,TRBV28,-,TRBJ1-2,TGTGCCAGCAGTCCCACCCGGGACAGCTCGTTTGGCTACACCTTC,CASSPTRDSSFGYTF
-,TRBV2,once,TRBJ1-1,TGTGCCAGCAGGGAGGTAAACACTGAAGCTTTCTTT,CASREVNTEAFF
TRBD2,TRBV5-4,-,TRBJ2-1,TGTGCGAGCGGCCTATCGGGAGGGGGGTACAATGAGCAGTTCTTC,CASGLSGGGYNEQFF
TRBD2,TRBV2,-,TRBJ2-2,TGTGCCAGCAGTCGACGACTAGCGGAATACACCGGGGAGCTGTTTTTT,CASSRRLAEYTGELFF
TRBD1,TRBV7-9,-,TRBJ2-7,TGTGCCAGCAGCCGACCGACAGGGTCCTACGAGCAGTACTTC,CASSRPTGSYEQYF
-,TRBV19,-,TRBJ2-5,TGTGCCAGTAGTACACCAGGGGGGGAAGAGACCCAGTACTTC,CASSTPGGEETQYF
-,TRBV18,-,TRBJ2-7,TGTGCCAGCTCCGAAACAGGGTACCGCGAGCAGTACTTC,CASSETGYREQYF
-,TRBV2,few,TRBJ1-5,TGTGCCAGCAGTGATCAAGGGCTGGGGAATCAGCCCCAGCATTTT,CASSDQGLGNQPQHF
-,TRBV5-1,once,TRBJ1-6,TGCGCCAGCAGTCGTGTCGAGGACAGTTATAATTCACCCCTCCACTTT,CASSRVEDSYNSPLHF
-,TRBV10-3,-,TRBJ2-3,TGTGCCATCAGTGAGGGGCTCAGAGCAGATACGCAGTATTTT,CAISEGLRADTQYF
-,TRBV4-2,-,TRBJ1-5,TGTGCCAGCAGCCAAGTCTATTTTCAGCTCAATCAGCCCCAGCATTTT,CASSQVYFQLNQPQHF
TRBD2,TRBV6-7,-,TRBJ2-7,TGTGCCAGCAGCACCCTCCAGGGGGGGAGTCTAGCGGGAGGTCCGATTTCCTACGAGCAGTACTTC,CASSTLQGGSLAGGPISYEQYF
-,TRBV28,-,TRBJ2-3,TGTGCCAGCAGTACACAGGGCGCCGGACGTACAGATACGCAGTATTTT,CASSTQGAGRTDTQYF
-,TRBV2,-,TRBJ2-1,TGTGCCAGCAGTGTGCTCAATGAGCAGTTCTTC,CASSVLNEQFF
-,TRBV11-2,-,TRBJ2-1,TGTGCCAGCGTATACCCCTGGCGTAATGAGCAGTTCTTC,CASVYPWRNEQFF
TRBD2,TRBV30,-,TRBJ2-3,TGTGCCTGGAGTCGACTAGCGGGAGTGACAGATACGCAGTATTTT,CAWSRLAGVTDTQYF
-,TRBV21-1,-,TRBJ1-2,TGTGCCAGCAGCAAAGAGTCAGATGACAGCCTTTATGGCTACACCTTC,CASSKESDDSLYGYTF
-,TRBV19,few,TRBJ1-5,TGTGCCAGTAGTATCGGCTTCAATCGGAATCAGCCCCAGCATTTT,CASSIGFNRNQPQHF
-,TRBV7-9,once,TRBJ2-1,TGTGCCAGCAGCTTAAGCGATGAGCAGTTCTTC,CASSLSDEQFF
TRBD1,TRBV5-1,-,TRBJ2-3,TGCGCCAGCAGCTTCGATCCGGGACAGGGGAAAGATACGCAGTATTTT,CASSFDPGQGKDTQYF
-,TRBV19,-,TRBJ1-2,TGTGCCAGTAGTATCGGGACTACTAACTATGGCTACACCTTC,CASSIGTTNYGYTF
TRBD1,TRBV15,-,TRBJ2-1,TGTGCCACCAGCAGAGATCCGGGACAGGGAGATGAGCAGTTCTTC,CATSRDPGQGDEQFF
-,TRBV7-8,-,TRBJ1-5,TGTGCCAGCAGCCCCGGGGGGGCTTTTTATAGCAATCAGCCCCAGCATTTT,CASSPGGAFYSNQPQHF
TRBD2,TRBV7-2,-,TRBJ2-1,TGTGCCAGCAGCTTAGTAAGGCGGGAGGGCCTCAATGAGCAGTTCTTC,CASSLVRREGLNEQFF
TRBD1,TRBV27,-,TRBJ1-2,TGTGCCAGCAGTGGGATCCGGGACAGGGGGACCCGAGCGGATGGCTACACCTTC,CASSGIRDRGTRADGYTF
-,TRBV5-6,-,TRBJ2-7,TGTGCCAGCAGCTGGCTCCGACAGAACGAGCAGTACTTC,CASSWLRQNEQYF
-,TRBV25-1,-,TRBJ2-7,TGTGCCAGCAGTGACCGCAGGGAGGGCAGGGGGCCATACGAGCAGTACTTC,CASSDRREGRGPYEQYF
-,TRBV7-2,-,TRBJ2-5,TGTGCCAGCAGCTTACGGCGGGGCCAAGAGACCCAGTACTTC,CASSLRRGQETQYF
-,TRBV29-1,-,TRBJ2-7,TGCAGCGTTGCCTACATGGGGGGCTACGAGCAGTACTTC,CSVAYMGGYEQYF
-,TRBV11-2,-,TRBJ2-7,TGTGCCAGCAGCTTAGTAACGACTGGGAGTTCCTACGAGCAGTACTTC,CASSLVTTGSSYEQYF
-,TRBV7-9,-,TRBJ2-1,TGTGCCAGCAGCTCATCGGTTAATGAGCAGTTCTTC,CASSSSVNEQFF
-,TRBV29-1,-,TRBJ2-2,TGCAGCACGGCCGTACAGCCTAACACCGGGGAGCTGTTTTTT,CSTAVQPNTGELFF
-,TRBV6-6,-,TRBJ1-5,TGTGCCAGCAGCCGGGACACCGATCCCAATCAGCCCCAGCATTTT,CASSRDTDPNQPQHF
-,TRBV6-5,-,TRBJ1-5,TGTGCCAGCAGTTCAGTTAGCAATCAGCCCCAGCATTTT,CASSSVSNQPQHF
-,TRBV18,-,TRBJ1-2,TGTGCCAGCTCACCGAGCGCAGACAACTATGGCTACACCTTC,CASSPSADNYGYTF
-,TRBV30,once,TRBJ2-5,TGTGCCTGGACAGAAGAATATGGGGGTGCAGAGACCCAGTACTTC,CAWTEEYGGAETQYF